Below are 17 T cell receptor beta chains sequenced from a single sample in a study of blood T cell repertoires in COVID-19. Generated by immunoSEQ multiplex PCR, the TCRdb table keeps only in-frame clones and is missing some. The table includes fewer than 250,000 clones, around nine tenths detected once. The sequencing sample was made of peripheral blood. All receptors come from a human donor in a cohort sampled during active COVID-19.

The chain joins TRBV6-5 to TRBJ2-7; 7 bases align to TRBD1. This CDR3 spans 15 amino acids. In germline, CDR1 is MNHEY, CDR2 SVGAGI. The J segment lost 2 bases and the V segment lost 7 bases, leaving 11 bases of the junction unmatched. The CDR3 region is CASTESTTGTYEQYF. Written as DNA, the CDR3 is TGTGCCAGCACCGAAAGCACGACAGGGACCTACGAGCAGTACTTC.

V and J are TRBV7-2 and TRBJ2-7, with D possibly being TRBD2 (5 bases). V dropped 3 bases and J dropped 3 bases, with 12 bases sitting between them. The CDR3 is made up of 14 amino acids. Germline V CDR1 and CDR2: SGHTA, FQGNSA. Written as DNA, the CDR3 is TGTGCCAGCAGCTTCCTACTCAGCGGCTACGAGCAGTACTTC. Its protein product is CASSFLLSGYEQYF.

This rearrangement joins TRBV6-5 to TRBJ1-1, with D uncertain. CDR1 is MNHEY and CDR2 is SVGAGI in the germline V gene. The V end was cut by 9 bases, the J end by 1 base, with 12 bases between. The CDR3 length is 13 residues. The CDR3 DNA is TGTGCCAGTCAATCCAAAGCGAACACTGAAGCTTTCTTT. Translation gives CASQSKANTEAFF.

J is TRBJ2-6 and V is TRBV19, with TRBD1 identical over 8 bases. Germline loops: CDR1 LNHDA, CDR2 SQIVND (reference sequence). V gave up 5 bases and J gave up 2 bases; unmatched junction bases: 8. CDR3 length: 17 amino acids. The DNA of the CDR3 is TGTGCCAGTAGTGCACTGACAGGGGTCCCTGGGGCCAACGTCCTGACTTTC. This encodes CASSALTGVPGANVLTF.

The J gene is TRBJ1-2, the V gene TRBV19, with a tentative D call TRBD1 (6 bases). V gave up 7 bases and J gave up 2 bases, with 11 bases separating them. This CDR3 is 13 amino acids long. The germline gives CDR1 LNHDA, CDR2 SQIVND (reference sequence). CDR3 nucleotides: TGTGCCAGTACGATAGGGGGAAACTATGGCTACACCTTC. Encoded protein: CASTIGGNYGYTF.

The J gene is TRBJ1-2, the V gene TRBV6-6; 9 bases line up with TRBD1. Trimming cost V 6 bases and J 2 bases; bases outside gene matches: 10. The CDR3 totals 16 residues. Germline-derived CDR1 and CDR2 are MNHNY and SVGAGI (reference sequence). The DNA of the CDR3 is TGTGCCAGCAGAGACACCACAGGGGGCGAAAACTATGGCTACACCTTC. Translating gives CASRDTTGGENYGYTF.

The V call is TRBV5-1, the J call TRBJ2-5; 16 nucleotides agree with TRBD2. Germline V gene sequence: CDR1 SGHRS, CDR2 YFSETQ. V shed 3 bases and J 4 bases; nucleotides not matched to a gene: 3. The CDR3 spans 16 residues. The CDR3 sequence: CASSSGTSGGGETQYF. In DNA, the CDR3 is TGCGCCAGCAGCTCCGGGACTAGCGGGGGGGGAGAGACCCAGTACTTC.

The V call is TRBV5-4, the J call TRBJ2-5, with 10 nucleotides matching TRBD2. J lost 7 bases, V lost 4 bases, and 16 bases had no gene match. CDR3 size: 17 residues. Germline lookup yields CDR1 SGHNT and CDR2 YYREEE (reference sequence). The CDR3 DNA follows: TGTGCCAGCAGCCCCATTGGGATAGCGGGAGGTTGGGGGACCCAGTACTTC. Translated, it gives CASSPIGIAGGWGTQYF.

This chain links TRBV12-3 or TRBV12-4 with TRBJ1-1; TRBD1 is a possible D gene (5 bases). V lost 5 bases, J lost 4 bases, and 11 bases lay in between. CDR3 length: 13 residues. The CDR3 sequence: CASSPGGRTEAFF. The CDR3 nucleotides read TGTGCCAGCAGTCCCGGGGGACGCACTGAAGCTTTCTTT.

This chain connects TRBV29-1 to TRBJ1-1, with TRBD1 matching 7 bases. This CDR3 is built from 13 residues. Germline V gives CDR1 SQVTM, CDR2 ANQGSEA. V lost 4 bases and J lost 3; bases outside the gene matches: 5. In nucleotides, the CDR3 is TGCAGCGTTGGAAGCAGGGGGGACACTGAAGCTTTCTTT. This encodes CSVGSRGDTEAFF.

The chain has TRBV10-2 and TRBJ2-7, with D perhaps TRBD1 (5 bases). The V end was cut by 3 bases, the J end by 2 bases, with 14 bases between. Germline V gene data show CDR1 as WSHSY and CDR2 as SAAADI. The CDR3 loop spans 15 amino acids. The CDR3 reads CASSDGQGQPYEQYF. The DNA of the CDR3 is TGCGCCAGCAGTGATGGCCAGGGCCAACCCTACGAGCAGTACTTC.

This sequence joins TRBV4-3 and TRBJ1-2; 7 bases align to TRBD1. The ends lost 4 bases at V and 4 bases at J; junction bases unmatched: 6. The CDR3 totals 14 residues. CDR1 and CDR2 from the germline V gene are LGHNA and YSLEER. CDR3 in amino acids: CASSRDRDSYGYTF. DNA of the CDR3: TGCGCCAGCAGCCGCGATAGGGACAGCTATGGCTACACCTTC.

The V and J genes are TRBV7-6 and TRBJ2-3; TRBD1 aligns across 8 bases. V trimming: 8 bases; J trimming: 4 bases; junction bases outside the gene matches: 8. Germline assignment: CDR1 SGHVS and CDR2 FNYEAQ. The CDR3 consists of 14 residues. The CDR3 DNA sequence: TGTGCCAGCGGTACCGACAGGGGCGCAGATACGCAGTATTTT. It yields the protein CASGTDRGADTQYF.

This clone has a handful of counts. The chain joins TRBV9 to TRBJ2-7; no definite D call. The CDR3 contains 16 residues. Germline CDR1 is SGDLS and CDR2 is YYNGEE. The V end was cut by 0 bases, the J end by 5 bases, with 18 bases between. In nucleotides, the CDR3 is TGTGCCAGCAGCGTAGCTGAGTCCCCCTCTATCCACGAGCAGTACTTC. Encoded protein: CASSVAESPSIHEQYF.

This chain joins TRBV30 and TRBJ1-5; D call uncertain. The germline V gene has CDR1 GTSNPN and CDR2 SVGIG (reference sequence). V lost 2 bases, J lost 1 base, and 6 bases lay in between. The CDR3 runs to 13 residues. This chain's CDR3 is CAWSTGSNQPQHF. Written as DNA, the CDR3 is TGTGCCTGGAGTACGGGGAGCAATCAGCCCCAGCATTTT. The full variable domain, rest sourced from reference TRBV30 and TRBJ1-5, is SQTIHQWPATLVQPVGSPLSLECTVEGTSNPNLYWYRQAAGRGLQLLFYSVGIGQISSEVPQNLSASRPQDRQFILSSKKLLLSDSGFYLCAWSTGSNQPQHFGDGTRLSIL.

The CDR3 is CASSSDPLYYGYTF. CDR3 coding DNA: TGTGCCAGCAGCTCCGATCCCCTATACTATGGCTACACCTTC. The J gene is TRBJ1-2, the V gene TRBV11-2; D is undetermined. The CDR3 is 14 residues long. The V end lost 4 bases, the J end lost 3 bases, and 12 bases lay between the germline ends. The germline V gene encodes CDR1 SGHAT and CDR2 FQNNGV.

CDR3 residues: CASSSAGQARETQYF. The CDR3 nucleotides are TGTGCCAGCAGCTCCGCGGGACAGGCCAGAGAGACCCAGTACTTC. The V call is TRBV7-9, the J call TRBJ2-5; 8 bases map to TRBD1. The CDR3 is made up of 15 amino acids. Trimming removed 4 bases from V and 4 bases from J; junction bases left unmatched: 8. Germline CDR1 reads SEHNR; CDR2 reads FQNEAQ (reference sequence).